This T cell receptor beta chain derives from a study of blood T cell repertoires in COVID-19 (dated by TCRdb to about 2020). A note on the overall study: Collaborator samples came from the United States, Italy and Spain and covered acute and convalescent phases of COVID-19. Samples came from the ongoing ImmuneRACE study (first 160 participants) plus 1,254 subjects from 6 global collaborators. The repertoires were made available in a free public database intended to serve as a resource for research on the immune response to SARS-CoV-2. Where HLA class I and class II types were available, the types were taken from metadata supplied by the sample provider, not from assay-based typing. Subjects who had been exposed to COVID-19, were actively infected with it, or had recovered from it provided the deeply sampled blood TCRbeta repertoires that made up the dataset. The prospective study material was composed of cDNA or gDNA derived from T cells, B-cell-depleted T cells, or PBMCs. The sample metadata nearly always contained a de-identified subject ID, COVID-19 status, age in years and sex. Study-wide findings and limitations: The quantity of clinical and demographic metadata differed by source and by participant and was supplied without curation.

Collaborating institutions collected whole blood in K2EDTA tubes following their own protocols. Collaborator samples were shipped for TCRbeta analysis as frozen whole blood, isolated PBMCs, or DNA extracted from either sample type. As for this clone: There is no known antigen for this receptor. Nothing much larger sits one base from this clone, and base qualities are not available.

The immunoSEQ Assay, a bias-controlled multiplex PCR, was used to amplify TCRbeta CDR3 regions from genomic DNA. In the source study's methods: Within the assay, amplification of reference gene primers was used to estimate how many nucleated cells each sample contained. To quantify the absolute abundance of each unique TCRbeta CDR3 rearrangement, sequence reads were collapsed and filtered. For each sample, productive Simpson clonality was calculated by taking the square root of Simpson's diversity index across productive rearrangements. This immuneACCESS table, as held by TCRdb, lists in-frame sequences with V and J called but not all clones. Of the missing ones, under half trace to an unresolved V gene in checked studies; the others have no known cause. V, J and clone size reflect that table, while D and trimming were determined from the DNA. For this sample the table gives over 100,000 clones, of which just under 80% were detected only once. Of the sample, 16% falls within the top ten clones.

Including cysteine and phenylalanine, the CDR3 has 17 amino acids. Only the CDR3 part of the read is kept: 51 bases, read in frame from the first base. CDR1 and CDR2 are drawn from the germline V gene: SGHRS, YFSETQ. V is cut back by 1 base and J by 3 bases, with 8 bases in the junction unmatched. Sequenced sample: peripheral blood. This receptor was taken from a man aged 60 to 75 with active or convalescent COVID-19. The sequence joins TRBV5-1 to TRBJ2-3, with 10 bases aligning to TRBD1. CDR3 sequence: CASSLPLGDRGTDTQYF. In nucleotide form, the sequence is TGCGCCAGCAGCTTGCCACTTGGGGACAGGGGTACAGATACGCAGTATTTT.